These T cell receptor beta chains were read from a single sample in a study of T cells generated in artificial thymic organoids. Their target antigens are unknown. TCRdb reanalysed the 5' RACE reads using MiXCR and keeps one entry per CDR3 protein. The table has under 10,000 distinct CDR3 sequences, more than 20% seen once. Input material: naive CD8+ T cells grown in artificial thymic organoids from cord blood stem and progenitor cells. The source is a human donor who gave cord blood stem cells for thymic organoid culture, a cardiac surgery patient who gave postnatal thymus, or a blood donor (not recorded which). Both conserved end residues are part of each CDR3. The D gene is left open where the match is weak. Part of the rows lack a size; the others show once, few, many or a class for expanded clones.

j_call d_call v_call clone_size cdr3_aa cdr3_nt
TRBJ2-3 - TRBV4-3 - CASSREPRTDTQYF TGCGCCAGCAGCCGGGAACCCCGCACAGATACGCAGTATTTT
TRBJ2-2 - TRBV24-1 - CATSDSPGAPNTGELFF TGTGCCACCAGTGACTCTCCAGGGGCCCCGAACACCGGGGAGCTGTTTTTT
TRBJ1-1 TRBD1 TRBV9 medium-sized CASSVEGQGMNTEAFF TGTGCCAGCAGCGTAGAGGGACAGGGTATGAACACTGAAGCTTTCTTT
TRBJ2-2 - TRBV24-1 medium-sized CAVESTNTGELFF TGTGCCGTTGAGAGCACGAACACCGGGGAGCTGTTTTTT
TRBJ2-3 TRBD2 TRBV19 - CASSFIPTREGGTQYF TGTGCCAGTAGTTTTATCCCGACTCGGGAGGGGGGTACGCAGTATTTT
TRBJ1-2 - TRBV28 - CASSLGLIYGHTF TGTGCCAGCAGTTTGGGACTGATCTATGGCCACACCTTC
TRBJ2-6 - TRBV7-2 few CASSLGGTCSGANVLTF TGTGCCAGCAGCTTAGGGGGGACGTGCTCTGGGGCCAACGTCCTGACTTTC
TRBJ2-5 - TRBV3-1 - CASSPITGVETQYF TGTGCCAGCAGCCCAATTACCGGGGTAGAGACCCAGTACTTC
TRBJ1-5 - TRBV28 - CASSRTQGHQPQHF TGTGCCAGCAGCAGAACCCAGGGACATCAGCCCCAGCATTTT
TRBJ2-7 - TRBV5-1 - CASSLDYEQYF TGCGCCAGCAGCTTGGATTACGAGCAGTACTTC
TRBJ2-1 - TRBV27 - CASSSPTGFEQFF TGTGCCAGCAGCTCCCCTACAGGGTTTGAGCAGTTCTTC
TRBJ1-2 - TRBV5-6 few CASSIEDSYPLDGYTF TGTGCCAGCAGCATAGAGGACAGCTACCCTTTAGATGGCTACACCTTC
TRBJ1-2 - TRBV29-1 few CSVEGGPGYTF TGCAGCGTTGAGGGGGGGCCTGGCTACACCTTC
TRBJ2-6 - TRBV12-1 - CASSPQGATRANVLTF TGTGCCAGCAGCCCACAGGGGGCAACTAGGGCCAACGTCCTGACTTTC
TRBJ2-7 - TRBV18 - CASSLAAPTYEQYF TGTGCCAGCTCACTAGCTGCCCCCACCTACGAGCAGTACTTC
TRBJ2-3 - TRBV24-1 - CATSESGAALTDTQYF TGTGCCACCAGTGAATCAGGAGCAGCCCTCACAGATACGCAGTATTTT
TRBJ1-5 TRBD1 TRBV6-6 - CASSYLRQGNQPQHF TGTGCCAGCAGTTACTTAAGACAGGGGAATCAGCCCCAGCATTTT
TRBJ1-2 - TRBV7-9 few CASSLDRHPRDYGYTF TGTGCCAGCAGCTTAGACCGACACCCCAGGGACTATGGCTACACCTTC
TRBJ2-7 TRBD1 TRBV10-3 - CATGQGPYEQYF TGTGCCACTGGACAGGGGCCCTACGAGCAGTACTTC
TRBJ2-7 - TRBV30 - CACLLSRDLLYF TGTGCCTGTCTCCTCTCCCGGGACCTTCTCTACTTC
TRBJ2-7 - TRBV5-1 - CASRIWASSYEQYF TGCGCCAGCAGGATCTGGGCGAGCTCCTACGAGCAGTACTTC
TRBJ1-1 - TRBV4-3 once CASSQAAGYLDTEAFF TGCGCCAGCAGCCAAGCGGCAGGCTATTTGGACACTGAAGCTTTCTTT
TRBJ2-7 - TRBV11-2 medium-sized CASSFCSSYEQYF TGTGCCAGCAGCTTCTGCAGCTCCTACGAGCAGTACTTC
TRBJ2-1 - TRBV11-2 few CASSLRTEQFF TGTGCCAGCAGCTTAAGGACAGAGCAGTTCTTC
TRBJ2-6 TRBD2 TRBV27 few CASTEGGRSGANVLTF TGTGCCAGCACGGAGGGAGGGCGCTCTGGGGCCAACGTCCTGACTTTC
TRBJ2-5 TRBD2 TRBV4-2 few CASSPIRIAGDLQETQYF TGTGCCAGCAGCCCCATTCGGATAGCGGGGGACCTCCAAGAGACCCAGTACTTC
TRBJ2-2 TRBD1 TRBV7-8 - CASSLPRQGEDTGELFF TGTGCCAGCAGCTTGCCTCGACAGGGGGAGGACACCGGGGAGCTGTTTTTT
TRBJ2-3 TRBD1 TRBV4-3 - CASSQNRGRADTQYF TGCGCCAGCAGCCAAAACAGGGGAAGGGCAGATACGCAGTATTTT
TRBJ2-2 - TRBV9 - CASSPATRTSNTGELFF TGTGCCAGCAGCCCTGCTACCCGGACATCGAACACCGGGGAGCTGTTTTTT
TRBJ2-1 - TRBV7-3 once CASSFRGCSYNEQFF TGTGCCAGCAGCTTCAGGGGTTGCTCCTACAATGAGCAGTTCTTC
TRBJ2-5 - TRBV7-9 - CASSLAKRGETQYF TGTGCCAGCAGCTTAGCCAAACGGGGAGAGACCCAGTACTTC
TRBJ2-1 - TRBV30 - CAWSVRGASSYNEQFF TGTGCCTGGAGTGTACGGGGGGCCTCCTCCTACAATGAGCAGTTCTTC
TRBJ1-5 - TRBV3-1 - CASSLYLRGSPQHF TGTGCCAGCAGCCTTTACCTCCGGGGTTCGCCCCAGCATTTT
TRBJ2-7 TRBD1 TRBV4-1 medium-sized CASSQGIGTAYEQYF TGCGCCAGCAGCCAAGGCATAGGGACAGCGTACGAGCAGTACTTC
TRBJ2-2 - TRBV4-3 - CASSQDPSGTGELFF TGCGCCAGCAGCCAAGATCCATCAGGGACCGGGGAGCTGTTTTTT
TRBJ2-5 - TRBV5-1 few CASSSGPAETQYF TGCGCCAGCAGCTCCGGGCCGGCGGAGACCCAGTACTTC
TRBJ1-5 - TRBV30 - CAWSPGGRQPQHF TGTGCCTGGAGTCCCGGGGGTAGACAGCCCCAGCATTTT
TRBJ1-2 TRBD1 TRBV7-2 few CASSFGQGRGYGYTF TGTGCCAGCAGCTTCGGACAGGGACGTGGCTATGGCTACACCTTC
TRBJ1-5 - TRBV12-3/TRBV12-4 medium-sized CASSRPTGFSNQPQHF TGTGCCAGCAGTAGACCTACAGGCTTTAGCAATCAGCCCCAGCATTTT
TRBJ2-3 - TRBV5-1 - CASSLAAGCTDTQYF TGCGCCAGCAGCTTGGCGGCTGGATGCACAGATACGCAGTATTTT
TRBJ2-2 TRBD2 TRBV7-2 few CASIPGGNGELFF TGTGCCAGCATCCCCGGGGGGAACGGGGAGCTGTTTTTT